This TCR beta chain was sequenced in a study of blood T cell repertoires in COVID-19. About the study: The United States, Italy and Spain provided the acute and convalescent COVID-19 samples. Sources were T cells, B-cell-depleted T cells, or PBMCs; the material itself was cDNA or gDNA.

Germline V gene sequence: CDR1 LGHNA, CDR2 YSLEER. CDR3 size: 15 residues. The V segment lost 3 bases and the J segment 2 bases; nucleotides outside the gene matches: 4. Per the original data handling: Estimation of nucleated cell counts relied on the amplification of reference gene primers. Some clones are missing from TCRdb's copy, which holds only in-frame ones; the method was immunoSEQ multiplex PCR. That table gives V, J and clone size, and the DNA gave D and trimming. The table lists more than 45,000 clones, approximately 84% of them singletons. Patients of the Seattle cohort, enrolled during active infection, were followed longitudinally.

This chain uses TRBV4-3 with TRBJ1-2; 9 bases match TRBD1. The receptor was isolated from an elderly man with COVID-19, enrolled during active disease. Material for sequencing was peripheral blood. The CDR3 nucleotides read TGCGCCAGCAGCCATATCGGGACAGGGAACTATGGCTACACCTTC. Residues: CASSHIGTGNYGYTF.